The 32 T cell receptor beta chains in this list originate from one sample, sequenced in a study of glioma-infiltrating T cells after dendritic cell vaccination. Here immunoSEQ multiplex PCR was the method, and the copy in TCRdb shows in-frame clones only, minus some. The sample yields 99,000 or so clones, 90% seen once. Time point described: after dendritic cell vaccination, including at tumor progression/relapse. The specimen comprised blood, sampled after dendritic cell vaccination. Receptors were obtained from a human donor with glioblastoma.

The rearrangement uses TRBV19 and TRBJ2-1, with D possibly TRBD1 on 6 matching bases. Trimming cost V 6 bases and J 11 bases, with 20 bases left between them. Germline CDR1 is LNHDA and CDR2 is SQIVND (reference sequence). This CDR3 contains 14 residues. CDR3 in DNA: TGTGCCAGTAGAAGACGCCGGGACATGCCACAGCAGTTCTTC. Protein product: CASRRRRDMPQQFF.

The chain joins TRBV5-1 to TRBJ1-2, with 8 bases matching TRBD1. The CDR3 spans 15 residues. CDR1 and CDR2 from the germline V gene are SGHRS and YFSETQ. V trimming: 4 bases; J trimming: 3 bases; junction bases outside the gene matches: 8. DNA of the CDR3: TGCGCCAGCAGCCTGACAGGGGATAGGGACTATGGCTACACCTTC. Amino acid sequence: CASSLTGDRDYGYTF. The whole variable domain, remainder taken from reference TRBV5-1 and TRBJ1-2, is KAGVTQTPRYLIKTRGQQVTLSCSPISGHRSVSWYQQTPGQGLQFLFEYFSETQRNKGNFPGRFSGRQFSNSRSEMNVSTLELGDSALYLCASSLTGDRDYGYTFGSGTRLTVV.

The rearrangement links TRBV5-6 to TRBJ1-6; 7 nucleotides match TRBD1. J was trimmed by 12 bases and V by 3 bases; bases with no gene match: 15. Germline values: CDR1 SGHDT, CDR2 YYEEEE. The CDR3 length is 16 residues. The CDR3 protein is CASSSSARRGWQPLHF. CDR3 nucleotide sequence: TGTGCCAGCAGCTCGAGCGCGCGCAGGGGGTGGCAACCCCTCCACTTT.

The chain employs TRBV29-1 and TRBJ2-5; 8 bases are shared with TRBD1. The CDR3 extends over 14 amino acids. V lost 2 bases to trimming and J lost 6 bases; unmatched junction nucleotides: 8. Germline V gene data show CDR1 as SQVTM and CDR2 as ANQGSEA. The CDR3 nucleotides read TGCAGCGTTGAAATGGACAGGGCCCCAAAGACCCAGTACTTC. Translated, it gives CSVEMDRAPKTQYF.

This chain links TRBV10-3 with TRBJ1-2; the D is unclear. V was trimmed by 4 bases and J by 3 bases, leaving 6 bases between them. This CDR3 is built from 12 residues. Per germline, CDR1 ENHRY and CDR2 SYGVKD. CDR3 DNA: TGTGCCATCAGTGGGGGAGACTATGGCTACACCTTC. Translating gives CAISGGDYGYTF.

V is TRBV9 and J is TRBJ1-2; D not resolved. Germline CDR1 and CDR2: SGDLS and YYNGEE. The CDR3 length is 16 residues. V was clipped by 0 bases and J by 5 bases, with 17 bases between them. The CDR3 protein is CASSVGPPGSSYGYTF. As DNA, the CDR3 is TGTGCCAGCAGCGTAGGCCCCCCGGGGAGTTCGTATGGCTACACCTTC.

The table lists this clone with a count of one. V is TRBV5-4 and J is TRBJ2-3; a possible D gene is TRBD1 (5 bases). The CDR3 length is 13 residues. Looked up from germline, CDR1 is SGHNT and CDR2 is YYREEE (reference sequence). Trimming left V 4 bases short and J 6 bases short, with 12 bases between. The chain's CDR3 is CASSRQGTDTQYF. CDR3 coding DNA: TGTGCCAGCAGCCGTCAGGGAACCGATACGCAGTATTTT.

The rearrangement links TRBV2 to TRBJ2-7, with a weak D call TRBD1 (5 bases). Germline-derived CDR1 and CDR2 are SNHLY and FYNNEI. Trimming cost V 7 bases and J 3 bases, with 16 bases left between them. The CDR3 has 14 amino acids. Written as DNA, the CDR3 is TGTGCCAGCATTAAAGAGACAGCCGGCTACGAGCAGTACTTC. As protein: CASIKETAGYEQYF.

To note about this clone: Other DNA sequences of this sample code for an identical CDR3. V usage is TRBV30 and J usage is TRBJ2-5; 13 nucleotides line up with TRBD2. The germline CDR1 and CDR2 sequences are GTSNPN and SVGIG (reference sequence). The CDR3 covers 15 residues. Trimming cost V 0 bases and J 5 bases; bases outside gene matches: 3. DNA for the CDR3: TGTGCCTGGAGTGTAGGACTAGCGGGGGTGGAGACCCAGTACTTC. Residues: CAWSVGLAGVETQYF. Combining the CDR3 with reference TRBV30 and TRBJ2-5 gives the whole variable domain SQTIHQWPATLVQPVGSPLSLECTVEGTSNPNLYWYRQAAGRGLQLLFYSVGIGQISSEVPQNLSASRPQDRQFILSSKKLLLSDSGFYLCAWSVGLAGVETQYFGPGTRLLVL.

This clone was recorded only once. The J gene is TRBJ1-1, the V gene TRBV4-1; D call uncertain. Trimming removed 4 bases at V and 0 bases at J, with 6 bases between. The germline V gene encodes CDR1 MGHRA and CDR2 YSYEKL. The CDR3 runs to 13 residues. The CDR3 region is CASSLGVNTEAFF. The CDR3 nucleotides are TGCGCCAGCAGCCTCGGGGTGAACACTGAAGCTTTCTTT.

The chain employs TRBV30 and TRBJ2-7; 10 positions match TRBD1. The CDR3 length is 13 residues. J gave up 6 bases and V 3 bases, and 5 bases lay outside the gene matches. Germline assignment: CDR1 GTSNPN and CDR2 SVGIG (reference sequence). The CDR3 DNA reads TGTGCCTGGAGCCACAGGGACAGGGGCGAGCAGTACTTC. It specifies CAWSHRDRGEQYF.

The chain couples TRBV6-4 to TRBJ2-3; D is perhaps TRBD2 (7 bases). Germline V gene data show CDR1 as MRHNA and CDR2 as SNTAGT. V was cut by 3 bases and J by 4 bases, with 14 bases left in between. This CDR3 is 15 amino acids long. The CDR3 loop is CASSESGGSADTQYF. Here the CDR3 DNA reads TGTGCCAGCAGTGAGTCGGGGGGCTCTGCAGATACGCAGTATTTT.

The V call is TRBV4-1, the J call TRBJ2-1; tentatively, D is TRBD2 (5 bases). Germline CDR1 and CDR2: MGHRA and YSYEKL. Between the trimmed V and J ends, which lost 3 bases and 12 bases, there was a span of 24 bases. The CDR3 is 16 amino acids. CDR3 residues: CASSQNEGPGPTWQFF. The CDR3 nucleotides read TGCGCCAGCAGCCAGAATGAGGGTCCCGGACCGACCTGGCAGTTCTTC.

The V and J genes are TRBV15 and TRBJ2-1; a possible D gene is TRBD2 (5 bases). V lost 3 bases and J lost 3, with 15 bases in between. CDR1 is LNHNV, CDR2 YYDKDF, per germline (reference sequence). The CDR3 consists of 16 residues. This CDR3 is CATSRDQLALYNEQFF. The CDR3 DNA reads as TGTGCCACCAGCAGGGACCAGCTAGCACTCTACAATGAGCAGTTCTTC.

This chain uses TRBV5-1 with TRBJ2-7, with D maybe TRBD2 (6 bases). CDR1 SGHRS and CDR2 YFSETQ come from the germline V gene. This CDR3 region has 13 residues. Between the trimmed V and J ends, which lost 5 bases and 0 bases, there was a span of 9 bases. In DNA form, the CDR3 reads TGCGCCAGCAGGGAGGGGACCTCCTACGAGCAGTACTTC. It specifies CASREGTSYEQYF.

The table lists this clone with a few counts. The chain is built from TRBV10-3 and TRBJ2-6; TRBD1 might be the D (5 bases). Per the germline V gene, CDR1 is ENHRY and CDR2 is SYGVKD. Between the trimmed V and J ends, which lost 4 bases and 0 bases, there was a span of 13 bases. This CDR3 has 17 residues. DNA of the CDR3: TGTGCCATCAGTGGAGTGGTAGGGGACTCTGGGGCCAACGTCCTGACTTTC. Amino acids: CAISGVVGDSGANVLTF.

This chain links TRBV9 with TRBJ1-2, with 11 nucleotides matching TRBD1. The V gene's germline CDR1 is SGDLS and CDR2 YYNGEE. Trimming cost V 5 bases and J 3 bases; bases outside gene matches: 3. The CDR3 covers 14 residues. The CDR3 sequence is CASRGQGAYYGYTF. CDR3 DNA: TGTGCCAGCAGAGGACAGGGGGCATACTATGGCTACACCTTC.

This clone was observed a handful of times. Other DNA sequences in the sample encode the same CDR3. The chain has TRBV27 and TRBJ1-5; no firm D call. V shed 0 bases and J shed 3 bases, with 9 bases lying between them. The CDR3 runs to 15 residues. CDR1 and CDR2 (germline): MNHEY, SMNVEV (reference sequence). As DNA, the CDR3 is TGTGCCAGCAGTTTATCGAGAGGGAACAATCAGCCCCAGCATTTT. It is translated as CASSLSRGNNQPQHF.

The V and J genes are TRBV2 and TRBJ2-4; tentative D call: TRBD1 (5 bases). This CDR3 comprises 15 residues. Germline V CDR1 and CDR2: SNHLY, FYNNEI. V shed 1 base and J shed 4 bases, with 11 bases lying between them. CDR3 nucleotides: TGTGCCAGCAGTGAAGTGGGGCAGGGAAAAAACATTCAGTACTTC. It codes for CASSEVGQGKNIQYF.

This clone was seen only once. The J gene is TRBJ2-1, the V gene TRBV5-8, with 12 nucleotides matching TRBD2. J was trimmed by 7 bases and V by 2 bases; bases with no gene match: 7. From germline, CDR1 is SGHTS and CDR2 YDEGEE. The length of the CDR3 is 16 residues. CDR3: CASSFLAGGPSNEQFF. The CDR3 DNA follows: TGTGCCAGCAGCTTCCTAGCGGGGGGGCCCAGTAATGAGCAGTTCTTC.

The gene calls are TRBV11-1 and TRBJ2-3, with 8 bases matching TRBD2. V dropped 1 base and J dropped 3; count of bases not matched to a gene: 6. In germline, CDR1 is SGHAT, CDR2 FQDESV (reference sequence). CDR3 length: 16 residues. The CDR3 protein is CASSLVPGGGTDTQYF. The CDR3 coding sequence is TGTGCCAGCAGCTTAGTGCCGGGAGGGGGGACAGATACGCAGTATTTT.

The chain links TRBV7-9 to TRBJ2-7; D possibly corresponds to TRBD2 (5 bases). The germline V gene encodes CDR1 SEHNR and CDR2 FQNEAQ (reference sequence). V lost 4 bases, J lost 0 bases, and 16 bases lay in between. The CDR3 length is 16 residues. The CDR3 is CASSWADWGDSYEQYF. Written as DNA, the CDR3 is TGTGCCAGCAGCTGGGCGGACTGGGGAGACTCCTACGAGCAGTACTTC.

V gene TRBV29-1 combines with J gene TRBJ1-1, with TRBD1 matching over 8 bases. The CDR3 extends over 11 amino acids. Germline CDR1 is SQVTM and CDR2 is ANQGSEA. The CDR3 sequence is CSATGGTEAFF. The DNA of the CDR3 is TGCAGTGCAACAGGGGGAACTGAAGCTTTCTTT.

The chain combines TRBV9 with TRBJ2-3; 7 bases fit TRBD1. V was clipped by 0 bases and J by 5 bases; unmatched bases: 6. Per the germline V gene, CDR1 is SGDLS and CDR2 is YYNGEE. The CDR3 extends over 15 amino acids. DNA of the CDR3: TGTGCCAGCAGCGTAGGTAGGGGGCTGGGAGATACGCAGTATTTT. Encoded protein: CASSVGRGLGDTQYF.

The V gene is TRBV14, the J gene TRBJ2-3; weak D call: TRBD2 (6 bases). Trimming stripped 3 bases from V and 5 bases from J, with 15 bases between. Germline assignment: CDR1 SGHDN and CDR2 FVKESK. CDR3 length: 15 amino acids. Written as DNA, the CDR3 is TGTGCCAGCAGCCAGGGGGGACTTAAACGAGATACGCAGTATTTT. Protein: CASSQGGLKRDTQYF. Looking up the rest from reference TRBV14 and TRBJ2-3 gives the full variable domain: EAGVTQFPSHSVIEKGQTVTLRCDPISGHDNLYWYRRVMGKEIKFLLHFVKESKQDESGMPNNRFLAERTGGTYSTLKVQPAELEDSGVYFCASSQGGLKRDTQYFGPGTRLTVL.

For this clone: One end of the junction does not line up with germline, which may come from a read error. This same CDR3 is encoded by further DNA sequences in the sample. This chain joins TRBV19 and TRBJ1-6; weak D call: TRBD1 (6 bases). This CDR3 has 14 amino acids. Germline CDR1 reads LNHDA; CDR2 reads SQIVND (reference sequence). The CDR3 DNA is TGTGCCAGTAGTATAGGGACAGCGAATTCCCCCCTCCACTTT. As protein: CASSIGTANSPLHF.

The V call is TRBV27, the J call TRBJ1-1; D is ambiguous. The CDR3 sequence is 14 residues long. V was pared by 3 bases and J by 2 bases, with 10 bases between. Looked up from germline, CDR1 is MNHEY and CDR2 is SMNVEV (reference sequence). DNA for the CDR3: TGTGCCAGCAGTTTTAACAGACAAAACACTGAAGCTTTCTTT. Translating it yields CASSFNRQNTEAFF.

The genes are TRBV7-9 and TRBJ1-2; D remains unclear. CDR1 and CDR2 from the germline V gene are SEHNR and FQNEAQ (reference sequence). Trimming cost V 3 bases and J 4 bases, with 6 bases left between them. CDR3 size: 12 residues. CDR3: CASSFTSYGYTF. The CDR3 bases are TGTGCCAGCAGCTTTACCAGCTATGGCTACACCTTC.

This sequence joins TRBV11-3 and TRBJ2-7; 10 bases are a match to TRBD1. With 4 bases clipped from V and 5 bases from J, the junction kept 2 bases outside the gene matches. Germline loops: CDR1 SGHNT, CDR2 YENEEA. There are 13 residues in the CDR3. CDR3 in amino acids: CASSYGQGDEQYF. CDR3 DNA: TGTGCCAGCAGCTACGGACAGGGGGACGAGCAGTACTTC.

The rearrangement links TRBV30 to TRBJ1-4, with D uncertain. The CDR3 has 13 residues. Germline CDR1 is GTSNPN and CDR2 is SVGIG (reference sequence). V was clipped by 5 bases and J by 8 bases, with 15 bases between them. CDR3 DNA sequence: TGTGCCTGGGCCCTCCGGGAGGGCGAAAAACTGTTTTTT. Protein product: CAWALREGEKLFF. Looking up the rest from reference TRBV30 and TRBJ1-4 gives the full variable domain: SQTIHQWPATLVQPVGSPLSLECTVEGTSNPNLYWYRQAAGRGLQLLFYSVGIGQISSEVPQNLSASRPQDRQFILSSKKLLLSDSGFYLCAWALREGEKLFFGSGTQLSVL.

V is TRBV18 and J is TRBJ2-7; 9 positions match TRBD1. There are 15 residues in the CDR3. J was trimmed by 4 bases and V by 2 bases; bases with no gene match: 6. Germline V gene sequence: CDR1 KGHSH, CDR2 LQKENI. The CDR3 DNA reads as TGTGCCAGCTCACCAACCGGGACAGGGTCTTACGAGCAGTACTTC. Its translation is CASSPTGTGSYEQYF.

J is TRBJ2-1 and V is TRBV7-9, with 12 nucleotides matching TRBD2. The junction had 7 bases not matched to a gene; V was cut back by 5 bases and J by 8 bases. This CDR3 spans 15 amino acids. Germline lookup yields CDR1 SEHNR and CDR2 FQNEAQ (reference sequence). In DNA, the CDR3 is TGTGCCAGCAGCGCACTAGCGGGAGGTTTCGATGAGCAGTTCTTC. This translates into CASSALAGGFDEQFF.